The clone carrying this T cell receptor (beta chain) has a count of ten or more. Its antigen remains unidentified. CD8+CD4-CCR7+CD45RA+ sorting gave the naive CD8 T cells. Listed TCR primers, together with previously described methods, were used for the bulk TCR libraries. In TCRdb, the PCR reads were re-called with MiXCR into one record per CDR3 protein. This sample carries roughly 320,000 distinct CDR3 sequences, under 25% of them seen once, and the ten largest clones take 0.74%. Germline loops: CDR1 SNHLY, CDR2 FYNNEI. This CDR3 region has 12 residues. V was cut by 6 bases and J by 6 bases, with 12 bases left in between. The data were taken from a study of molecular identifiers for immune sequencing clone quantification. General study results and limits: Over 98% of effector molecules, but under 1% in naive cells, were held by clones with more than 20 RNA copies. Among 800,000 to 1,000,000 naive cells, spiked Jurkat TCR RNA from a single cell was reportedly detectable.

Sequencing was done on a sample of naive CD8+ T cells from blood, with Jurkat cell RNA spiked in. Stated subset: FACS-sorted CD8+CD4-CCR7+CD45RA+ naive T cells. The rearrangement joins TRBV2 to TRBJ2-7, with D maybe TRBD1 (6 bases). The source of this sequence is a human donor in good health. Some libraries in this study had Jurkat cell RNA spiked in. The CDR3 DNA is TGTGCCAGCAGGCAAACAGGGCCCGAGCAGTACTTC. This encodes CASRQTGPEQYF.